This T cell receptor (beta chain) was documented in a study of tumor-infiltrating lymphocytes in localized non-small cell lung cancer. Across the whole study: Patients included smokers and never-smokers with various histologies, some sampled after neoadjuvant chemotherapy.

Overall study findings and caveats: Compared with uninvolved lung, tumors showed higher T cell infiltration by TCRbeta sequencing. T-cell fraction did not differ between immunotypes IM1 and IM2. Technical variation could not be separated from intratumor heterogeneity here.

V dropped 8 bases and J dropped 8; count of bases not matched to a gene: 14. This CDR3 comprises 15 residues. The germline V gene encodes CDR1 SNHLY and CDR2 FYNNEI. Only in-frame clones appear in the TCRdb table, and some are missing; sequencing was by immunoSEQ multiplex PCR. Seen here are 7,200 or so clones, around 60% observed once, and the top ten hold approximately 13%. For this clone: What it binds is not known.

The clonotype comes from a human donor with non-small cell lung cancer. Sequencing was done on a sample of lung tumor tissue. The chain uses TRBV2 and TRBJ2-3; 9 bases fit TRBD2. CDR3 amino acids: CASGNEGLAVATQYF. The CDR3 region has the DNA TGTGCCAGCGGGAATGAGGGACTAGCTGTAGCTACGCAGTATTTT.